The rows below give T cell receptor beta chains drawn from one sample of a study of blood T cell repertoires in COVID-19. Assay used: immunoSEQ multiplex PCR; TCRdb lists only in-frame clones, some missing. The sample shows 40,000 or so clones, about 82% of them seen only once. The sample consisted of peripheral blood. Receptors originate from a man aged 55 to 70 in a cohort sampled during active COVID-19. Each CDR3 is given with its conserved first and last residue. Fields, in order: clone size, J gene, V gene, CDR3 protein. The size entry is marked missing in some rows and otherwise reads once, few, many or a size class.

abundance: -
j_gene: TRBJ1-2
v_gene: TRBV6-6
CDR3aa: CASSYSDRQGYYGYTF

abundance: -
j_gene: TRBJ2-7
v_gene: TRBV1
CDR3aa: CTSRVTGVLEQYF

abundance: -
j_gene: TRBJ2-6
v_gene: TRBV6-1
CDR3aa: CASSEASQGYGANVLTF

abundance: -
j_gene: TRBJ2-1
v_gene: TRBV7-2
CDR3aa: CASRVGTSGANEQFF

abundance: -
j_gene: TRBJ2-2
v_gene: TRBV19
CDR3aa: CASSIRENTGELFF

abundance: -
j_gene: TRBJ1-2
v_gene: TRBV9
CDR3aa: CASSPTPGRGNGYTF

abundance: -
j_gene: TRBJ2-2
v_gene: TRBV13
CDR3aa: CASSLGPGQRLTGELFF

abundance: -
j_gene: TRBJ2-7
v_gene: TRBV15
CDR3aa: CATSNRDRVDEQYF

abundance: -
j_gene: TRBJ1-3
v_gene: TRBV4-3
CDR3aa: CASSQDPGAIHSGNTIYF

abundance: -
j_gene: TRBJ1-2
v_gene: TRBV19
CDR3aa: CASSIHSYGYTF

abundance: once
j_gene: TRBJ2-5
v_gene: TRBV6-6
CDR3aa: CASLLQGQETQYF

abundance: -
j_gene: TRBJ2-7
v_gene: TRBV5-1
CDR3aa: CASSLSSLAQQGEQYF

abundance: -
j_gene: TRBJ1-5
v_gene: TRBV6-5
CDR3aa: CASSYVGGQPQHF

abundance: few
j_gene: TRBJ2-7
v_gene: TRBV2
CDR3aa: CASTGTSYSYEQYF

abundance: once
j_gene: TRBJ1-2
v_gene: TRBV6-6
CDR3aa: CASSTKPRQENYGYTF

abundance: once
j_gene: TRBJ2-5
v_gene: TRBV20-1
CDR3aa: CSASAAGAPVRQETQYF

abundance: -
j_gene: TRBJ2-1
v_gene: TRBV4-3
CDR3aa: CASSQDQASSSYNEQFF

abundance: -
j_gene: TRBJ2-1
v_gene: TRBV15
CDR3aa: CATSKGQGDNEQFF

abundance: -
j_gene: TRBJ2-3
v_gene: TRBV18
CDR3aa: CASSPGGTTDTQYF

abundance: -
j_gene: TRBJ2-1
v_gene: TRBV25-1
CDR3aa: CASSEKLDYFSEQFF

abundance: -
j_gene: TRBJ1-5
v_gene: TRBV30
CDR3aa: CAWSYRTGMSNQPQHF

abundance: -
j_gene: TRBJ2-7
v_gene: TRBV27
CDR3aa: CASSFSTGPTYEQYF

abundance: once
j_gene: TRBJ1-2
v_gene: TRBV4-3
CDR3aa: CASSHTPGQGGYTF

abundance: -
j_gene: TRBJ1-1
v_gene: TRBV3-1/TRBV3-2
CDR3aa: CASSRGQGLTFF

abundance: -
j_gene: TRBJ2-3
v_gene: TRBV11-3
CDR3aa: CASTPGGTTDTQYF

abundance: -
j_gene: TRBJ2-5
v_gene: TRBV12-3/TRBV12-4
CDR3aa: CASSLLAGETQYF

abundance: -
j_gene: TRBJ2-7
v_gene: TRBV27
CDR3aa: CASSLYGQGSYEQYF

abundance: few
j_gene: TRBJ2-7
v_gene: TRBV6-5
CDR3aa: CASRGLSTYEQYF

abundance: once
j_gene: TRBJ2-1
v_gene: TRBV5-1
CDR3aa: CASRPGLAGWGGDEQFF

abundance: -
j_gene: TRBJ2-7
v_gene: TRBV6-5
CDR3aa: CASRFEFPEQYF

abundance: -
j_gene: TRBJ2-2
v_gene: TRBV5-1
CDR3aa: CASMNTGTGELFF

abundance: -
j_gene: TRBJ2-2
v_gene: TRBV7-2
CDR3aa: CASSLVRDGELFF

abundance: -
j_gene: TRBJ1-1
v_gene: TRBV19
CDR3aa: CASSPYRERAFF

abundance: -
j_gene: TRBJ2-7
v_gene: TRBV28
CDR3aa: CASSLWRQGAREQYF

abundance: -
j_gene: TRBJ2-3
v_gene: TRBV5-4
CDR3aa: CASSSGFRTDTQYF